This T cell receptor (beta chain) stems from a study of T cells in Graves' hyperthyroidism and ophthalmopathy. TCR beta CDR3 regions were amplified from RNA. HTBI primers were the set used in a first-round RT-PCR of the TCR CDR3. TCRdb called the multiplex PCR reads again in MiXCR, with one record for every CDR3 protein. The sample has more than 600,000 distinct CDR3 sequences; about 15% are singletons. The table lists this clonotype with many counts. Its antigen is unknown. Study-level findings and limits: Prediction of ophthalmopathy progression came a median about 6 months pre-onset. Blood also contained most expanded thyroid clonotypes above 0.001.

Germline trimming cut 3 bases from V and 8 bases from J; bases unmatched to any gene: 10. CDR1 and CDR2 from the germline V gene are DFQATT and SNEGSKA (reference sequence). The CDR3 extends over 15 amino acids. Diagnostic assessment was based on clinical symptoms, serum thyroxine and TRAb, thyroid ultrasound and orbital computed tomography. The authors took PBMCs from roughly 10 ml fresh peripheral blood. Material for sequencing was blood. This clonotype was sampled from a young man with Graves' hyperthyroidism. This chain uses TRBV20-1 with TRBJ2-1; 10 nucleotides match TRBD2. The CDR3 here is CSARRLAGARDEQFF. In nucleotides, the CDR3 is TGCAGTGCTAGGAGGCTAGCGGGAGCTAGGGATGAGCAGTTCTTC.